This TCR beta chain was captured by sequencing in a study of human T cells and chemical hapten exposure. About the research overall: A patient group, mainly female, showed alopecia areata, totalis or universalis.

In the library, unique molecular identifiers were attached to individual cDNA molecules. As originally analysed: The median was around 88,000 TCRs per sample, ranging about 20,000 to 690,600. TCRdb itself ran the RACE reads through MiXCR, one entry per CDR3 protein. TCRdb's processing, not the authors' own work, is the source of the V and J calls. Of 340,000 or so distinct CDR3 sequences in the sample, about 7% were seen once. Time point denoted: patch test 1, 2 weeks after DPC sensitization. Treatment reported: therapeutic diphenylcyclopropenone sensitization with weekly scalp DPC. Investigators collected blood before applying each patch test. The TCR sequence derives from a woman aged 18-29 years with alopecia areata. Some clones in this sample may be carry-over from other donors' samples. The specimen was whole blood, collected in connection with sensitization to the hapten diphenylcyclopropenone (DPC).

The CDR3 nucleotides read TGTGCCAGTCACCGGCACTCGAACACCGGGGAGCTGTTTTTT. This codes for CASHRHSNTGELFF. The chain is built from TRBV19 and TRBJ2-2; D is uncertain. Germline V gene data show CDR1 as LNHDA and CDR2 as SQIVND (reference sequence). The CDR3 consists of 14 residues. The V gene lost 8 bases and the J gene lost 0 bases, with 10 bases spanning the gap.